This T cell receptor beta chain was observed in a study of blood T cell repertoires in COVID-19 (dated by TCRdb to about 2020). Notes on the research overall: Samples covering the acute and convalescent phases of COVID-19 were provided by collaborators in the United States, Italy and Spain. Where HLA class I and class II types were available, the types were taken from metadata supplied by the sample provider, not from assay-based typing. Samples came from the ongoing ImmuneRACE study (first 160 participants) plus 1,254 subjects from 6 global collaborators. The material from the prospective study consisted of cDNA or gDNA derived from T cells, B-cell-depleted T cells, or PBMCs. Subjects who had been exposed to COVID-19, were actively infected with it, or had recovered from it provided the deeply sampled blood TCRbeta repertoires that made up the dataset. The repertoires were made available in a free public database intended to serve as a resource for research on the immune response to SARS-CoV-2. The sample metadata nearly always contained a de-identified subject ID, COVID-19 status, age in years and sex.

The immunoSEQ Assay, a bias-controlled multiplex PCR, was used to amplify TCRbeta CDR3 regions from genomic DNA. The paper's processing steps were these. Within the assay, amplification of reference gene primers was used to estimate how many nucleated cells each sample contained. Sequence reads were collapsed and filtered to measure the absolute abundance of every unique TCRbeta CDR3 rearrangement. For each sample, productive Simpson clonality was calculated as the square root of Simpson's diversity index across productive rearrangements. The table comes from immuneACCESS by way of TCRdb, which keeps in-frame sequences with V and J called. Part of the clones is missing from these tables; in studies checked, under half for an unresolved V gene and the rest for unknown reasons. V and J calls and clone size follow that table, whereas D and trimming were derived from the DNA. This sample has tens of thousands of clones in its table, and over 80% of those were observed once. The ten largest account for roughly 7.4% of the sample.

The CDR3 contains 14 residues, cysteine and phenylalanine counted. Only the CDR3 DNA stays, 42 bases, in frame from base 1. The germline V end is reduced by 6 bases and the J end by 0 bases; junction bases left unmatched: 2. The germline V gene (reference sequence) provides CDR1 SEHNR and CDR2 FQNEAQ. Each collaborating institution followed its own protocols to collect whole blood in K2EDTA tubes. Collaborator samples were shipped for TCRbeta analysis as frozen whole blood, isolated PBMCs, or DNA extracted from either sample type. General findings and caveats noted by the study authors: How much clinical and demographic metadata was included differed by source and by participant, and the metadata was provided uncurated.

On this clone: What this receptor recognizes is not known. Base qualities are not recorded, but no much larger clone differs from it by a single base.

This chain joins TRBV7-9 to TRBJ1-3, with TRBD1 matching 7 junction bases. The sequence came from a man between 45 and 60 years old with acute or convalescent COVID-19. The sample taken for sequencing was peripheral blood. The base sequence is TGTGCCAGCAGTACAGGGGACTCTGGAAACACCATATATTTT. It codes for CASSTGDSGNTIYF.